Below, 13 T cell receptor beta chains from the same sample are listed, as sequenced in a study of cytotoxic CD8 clonotypes in ibrutinib-treated CLL. The table came from immunoSEQ multiplex PCR; TCRdb's copy has only in-frame clones and leaves some out. Among 45,000 to 65,000 clones listed, over 65% were seen once. The sample was PBMCs, taken after 24 months of ibrutinib treatment. The receptors come from a human donor with chronic lymphocytic leukemia.

The chain has TRBV7-3 and TRBJ2-2; 8 nucleotides agree with TRBD2. Germline V gene data show CDR1 as SGHTA and CDR2 as FQGTGA. V lost 3 bases and J lost 7; bases outside the gene matches: 10. The CDR3 contains 16 residues. DNA for the CDR3: TGTGCCAGCAGCTTCAGAGCGGGAGCCCGCGGCGGGGAGCTGTTTTTT. Translating it yields CASSFRAGARGGELFF. Full variable domain (rest looked up from reference TRBV7-3 and TRBJ2-2): GAGVSQTPSNKVTEKGKYVELRCDPISGHTALYWYRQSLGQGPEFLIYFQGTGAADDSGLPNDRFFAVRPEGSVSTLKIQRTERGDSAVYLCASSFRAGARGGELFFGEGSRLTVL.

The V and J genes are TRBV5-2 and TRBJ1-2. TRBV5-2 is a listed pseudogene. This CDR3 is 14 amino acids long. CDR3 loop: CASNCLRKTYGYTF. The CDR3 coding sequence is TGTGCCAGCAATTGCTTACGAAAGACCTATGGCTACACCTTC.

The chain couples TRBV7-7 to TRBJ2-5; no firm D call. The CDR3 totals 15 residues. Germline-derived CDR1 and CDR2 are SSHAT and FNYEAQ (reference sequence). Trimming left V 5 bases short and J 2 bases short, with 15 bases between. The CDR3 DNA follows: TGTGCCAGCAGCCGAATCGTTGGTCCTCAAGAGACCCAGTACTTC. Translating gives CASSRIVGPQETQYF.

The CDR3 is CASSLHSAADTQYF. CDR3 DNA sequence: TGTGCCAGTAGTCTGCATTCAGCGGCAGATACGCAGTATTTT. The chain couples TRBV19 to TRBJ2-3, with a possible D match to TRBD2 (5 bases). The CDR3 sequence is 14 residues long. With 5 bases removed from V and 4 bases from J, the gap between germline ends came to 13 bases. Germline values: CDR1 LNHDA, CDR2 SQIVND (reference sequence).

The J gene is TRBJ1-5, the V gene TRBV18, with TRBD1 matching 9 bases. This CDR3 contains 14 residues. Germline-derived CDR1 and CDR2 are KGHSH and LQKENI. V lost 5 bases and J lost 5; bases outside the gene matches: 4. The CDR3 nucleotides read TGTGCCAGCTCAAGACAGGGGGAAGATCAGCCCCAGCATTTT. As protein: CASSRQGEDQPQHF.

The chain links TRBV28 to TRBJ1-2, with a tentative D call TRBD1 (6 bases). This CDR3 is 16 amino acids long. V lost 2 bases and J 1 base, leaving 14 bases between the germline ends. Germline lookup yields CDR1 MDHEN and CDR2 SYDVKM. CDR3 amino acids: CASSLTGTQYNYGYTF. CDR3 bases: TGTGCCAGCAGTTTAACGGGGACACAATATAACTATGGCTACACCTTC.

The rearrangement joins TRBV15 to TRBJ1-1, with D hard to call. The CDR3 loop spans 15 amino acids. Germline CDR1 LNHNV, CDR2 YYDKDF (reference sequence). V lost 3 bases to trimming and J lost 5 bases, with 16 bases between them. CDR3 amino acids: CATSSPGGRWTEAFF. For the CDR3, the DNA is TGTGCCACCAGCAGCCCCGGAGGGCGGTGGACTGAAGCTTTCTTT.

V is TRBV7-9 and J is TRBJ2-7; 8 nucleotides align to TRBD1. Per the germline V gene, CDR1 is SEHNR and CDR2 is FQNEAQ (reference sequence). This CDR3 is 17 amino acids long. V dropped 5 bases and J dropped 4; count of bases not matched to a gene: 16. The CDR3 nucleotides read TGTGCCAGCAGCCACGACCGGGCCCGGGACAGGCGATACGAGCAGTACTTC. Residues: CASSHDRARDRRYEQYF.

The sample holds a few counts of this clone. This rearrangement joins TRBV11-3 to TRBJ1-3; D is ambiguous. Germline V lookup: CDR1 SGHNT, CDR2 YENEEA. The CDR3 extends over 14 amino acids. V was clipped by 0 bases and J by 0 bases, with 3 bases between them. The CDR3 sequence is CASSLDLSGNTIYF. The CDR3 DNA follows: TGTGCCAGCAGCTTAGACCTCTCTGGAAACACCATATATTTT.

The chain joins TRBV5-4 to TRBJ1-6, with 10 bases aligning to TRBD1. This CDR3 comprises 16 residues. Germline assignment: CDR1 SGHNT and CDR2 YYREEE (reference sequence). The J segment lost 8 bases and the V segment lost 4 bases, leaving 9 bases of the junction unmatched. CDR3 in DNA: TGTGCCAGCAGCCCGAGGACAGGGACAGGGGATTCACCCCTCCACTTT. Translation: CASSPRTGTGDSPLHF.

The V gene is TRBV9, the J gene TRBJ1-5, with TRBD1 as a possible D gene (6 bases). Germline V lookup: CDR1 SGDLS, CDR2 YYNGEE. The CDR3 is 14 residues long. Trimming took off 4 bases at V and 2 bases at J, with 10 bases between the two ends. This chain's CDR3 is CASSQGLGNQPQHF. CDR3 DNA sequence: TGTGCCAGCAGCCAGGGGTTGGGCAATCAGCCCCAGCATTTT.

Written as DNA, the CDR3 is TGTGCCAGCAGCTTAACACAGGCTAACTATGGCTACACCTTC. It yields the protein CASSLTQANYGYTF. The chain combines TRBV7-8 with TRBJ1-2, with a tentative D call TRBD1 (5 bases). The germline V gene encodes CDR1 SGHVS and CDR2 FQNEAQ. The CDR3 has 14 amino acids. V lost 2 bases to trimming and J lost 0 bases, with 7 bases between them.

The count of this clone is one. Since a much larger clone is just one base distant, this may be a read error. This rearrangement joins TRBV27 to TRBJ1-1; TRBD1 might be the D (5 bases). Germline CDR1 is MNHEY and CDR2 is SMNVEV (reference sequence). Trimming cost V 7 bases and J 11 bases, with 17 bases left between them. This CDR3 is built from 12 residues. CDR3 in DNA: TGTGCCAGCACCGGGCAGGGAGGAGGGGCTTTCTTT. Translated, it gives CASTGQGGGAFF.